This TCR beta chain came from a study of blood T cell repertoires in COVID-19. Study as a whole: Samples came from the United States, Italy and Spain, spanning acute and convalescent COVID-19. T cells, B-cell-depleted T cells, or PBMCs provided the cDNA or gDNA that served as material.

Original processing methods: Using reference gene primer amplification, nucleated cell counts were estimated. TCRdb keeps only in-frame clones here, not all; method: immunoSEQ multiplex PCR. The V and J calls and the clone size are those of that table, but D and trimming were determined from the DNA. The data contain around 170,000 clones, roughly four fifths of them singletons. Germline-derived CDR1 and CDR2 are LGHDT and YNNKEL (reference sequence). Trimming pared 5 bases from V and 0 bases from J, leaving 17 bases between. The CDR3 contains 16 residues. V gene TRBV3-1 (or the pseudogene TRBV3-2) combines with J gene TRBJ2-7, with D unresolved. The clonotype was recovered from a middle-aged woman with acute or convalescent COVID-19. The sequenced sample was peripheral blood. The CDR3 nucleotides read TGTGCCAGCAGCGCGGAAACGAGTAGAACCTCCTACGAGCAGTACTTC. Residues: CASSAETSRTSYEQYF.